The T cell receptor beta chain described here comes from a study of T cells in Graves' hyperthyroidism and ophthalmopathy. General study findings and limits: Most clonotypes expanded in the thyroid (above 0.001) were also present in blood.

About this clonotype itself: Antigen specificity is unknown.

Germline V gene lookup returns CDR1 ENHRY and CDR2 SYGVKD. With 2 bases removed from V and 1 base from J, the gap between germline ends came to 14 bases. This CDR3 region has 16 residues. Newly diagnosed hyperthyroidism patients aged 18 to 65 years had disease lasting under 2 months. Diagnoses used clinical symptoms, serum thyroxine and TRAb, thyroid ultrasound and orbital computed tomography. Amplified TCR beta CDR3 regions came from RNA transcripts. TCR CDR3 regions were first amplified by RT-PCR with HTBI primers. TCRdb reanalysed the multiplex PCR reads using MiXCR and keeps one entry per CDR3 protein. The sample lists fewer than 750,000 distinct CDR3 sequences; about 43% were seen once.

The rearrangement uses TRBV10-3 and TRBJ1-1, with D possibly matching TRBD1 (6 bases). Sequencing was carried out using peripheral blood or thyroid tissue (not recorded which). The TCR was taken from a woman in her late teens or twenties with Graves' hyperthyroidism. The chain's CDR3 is CAISERSVTGNTEAFF. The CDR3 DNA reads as TGTGCCATCAGTGAGAGATCGGTGACAGGGAACACTGAAGCTTTCTTT.